This TCR beta chain was recovered during a study of blood T cell repertoires in COVID-19 (dated by TCRdb to 2018 to 2021). For the study in its entirety: The collaborator samples originated in the United States, Italy and Spain and spanned the acute and convalescent phases of COVID-19. The prospective study material was composed of cDNA or gDNA derived from T cells, B-cell-depleted T cells, or PBMCs. Deeply sampled blood TCRbeta repertoires from subjects exposed to, actively infected with, or recovered from COVID-19 were included in the dataset. The repertoires were released in a freely available public database meant as a resource for research on the immune response to SARS-CoV-2. The samples were drawn from two sources: the first 160 participants of the ongoing ImmuneRACE study, and approximately 1,300 subjects contributed by 6 global collaborators. A de-identified subject ID, COVID-19 status, age in years and sex were almost always included in the sample metadata. Where HLA class I and class II types were available, the types were taken from metadata supplied by the sample provider, not from assay-based typing. What the research found in general, with its limitations: How much clinical and demographic metadata was included differed by source and by participant, and the metadata was provided uncurated.

The junction shows trimming of 4 bases on V and 2 bases on J, plus 14 bases between the germline ends. Including the terminal cysteine and phenylalanine, the CDR3 comprises 15 residues. Only the CDR3 part of the read is kept: 45 bases, read in frame from the first base. The CDR1 and CDR2 encoded by the germline V gene (reference sequence) are LGHDT and YNNKEL. TCRbeta CDR3 regions were amplified from genomic DNA using the immunoSEQ Assay, a bias-controlled multiplex PCR. The authors processed their data as follows. Within the assay, amplification of reference gene primers was used to estimate how many nucleated cells each sample contained. Sequence reads were collapsed and filtered to measure the absolute abundance of every unique TCRbeta CDR3 rearrangement. For each sample, productive Simpson clonality was calculated as the square root of Simpson's diversity index over productive rearrangements. Held by TCRdb, this immuneACCESS table contains in-frame sequences only and omits some clones. Under half of the omission traces to an unresolved V gene where checked; the cause of the rest is unknown. The V and J calls and clone size were taken over from that table, and D and trimming were inferred from the DNA. For this sample the table gives 65,000 to 80,000 clones, of which roughly 90% were detected only once. The top ten hold about 15% of the sample.

Note on this clone: Its recognized antigen is unknown. No much larger clone is present one base from it, and per-base qualities are unavailable.

The collaborating institutions used their own protocols to collect whole blood in K2EDTA tubes. Collaborator samples were shipped for TCRbeta analysis as frozen whole blood, isolated PBMCs, or DNA extracted from either sample type. The sample consisted of peripheral blood. Recombination connected TRBV3-1 (or the pseudogene TRBV3-2) to TRBJ2-5, and perhaps TRBD2 as D gene, on 6 matching bases. This sequence was found in an elderly man in a cohort sampled during active COVID-19. The nucleotide sequence reads TGTGCCAGCAGCCGGACACTGGGGGGACAAGAGACCCAGTACTTC. The resulting protein is CASSRTLGGQETQYF.